What follows are 27 T cell receptor beta chains derived from one specimen sequenced in a study of molecular identifiers for immune sequencing clone quantification. TCRdb reanalysed the PCR reads using MiXCR and keeps one entry per CDR3 protein. The table lists roughly 320,000 distinct CDR3 sequences, about a fifth of them singletons, with 0.7% to 0.9% in the top ten. Material for sequencing was naive CD8+ T cells from blood, with Jurkat cell RNA spiked in. Indicated subset: FACS-sorted CD8+CD4-CCR7+CD45RA+ naive T cells. These receptors were taken from a human donor in good health. Some libraries in this study had Jurkat cell RNA spiked in.

V gene TRBV19 combines with J gene TRBJ2-3; D is undetermined. The germline V gene has CDR1 LNHDA and CDR2 SQIVND (reference sequence). V gave up 2 bases and J gave up 2 bases, with 11 bases separating them. The CDR3 runs to 15 residues. The CDR3, as DNA: TGTGCCAGTAGTATAAGCGCCTACTCCACAGATACGCAGTATTTT. Residues: CASSISAYSTDTQYF.

The chain has TRBV6-5 and TRBJ2-7; D gene uncertain. The CDR3 runs 13 residues. Germline values: CDR1 MNHEY, CDR2 SVGAGI. V lost 2 bases and J 3 bases, leaving 8 bases between the germline ends. The CDR3 reads CASSYAVNYEQYF. CDR3 nucleotides: TGTGCCAGCAGTTACGCTGTGAACTACGAGCAGTACTTC.

Points on this clonotype: A read error is possible here, since a much larger clone lies one base away. V usage is TRBV29-1 and J usage is TRBJ1-2; D is uncertain. Trimming took 4 bases from V and 3 from J, leaving 12 bases between them. Germline V CDR1 and CDR2: SQVTM, ANQGSEA. This CDR3 spans 13 amino acids. CDR3 in amino acids: CSVAPSDHYGYTF. Here the CDR3 DNA reads TGCAGCGTTGCGCCCTCGGACCACTATGGCTACACCTTC.

This clonotype has ten or more counts. V gene TRBV7-9 combines with J gene TRBJ1-1; perhaps TRBD1 as D (6 bases). Germline CDR1 and CDR2: SEHNR and FQNEAQ (reference sequence). This CDR3 comprises 16 residues. V lost 5 bases and J 0 bases, leaving 16 bases between the germline ends. CDR3 DNA: TGTGCCAGCAGCCACAATCCGGGACACTTGAACACTGAAGCTTTCTTT. Translated: CASSHNPGHLNTEAFF.

Comments on this clonotype: A much larger clonotype is one base distant, so this may be a read error. No conserved phenylalanine or tryptophan is present at the end of the CDR3, so a read error is the likely explanation. The V and J genes are TRBV15 and TRBJ2-1, with no clear D. Germline values: CDR1 LNHNV, CDR2 YYDKDF (reference sequence). There are 15 residues in the CDR3. V was shortened by 3 bases and J by 4 bases, with 13 bases between the two germline ends. The CDR3 loop reads CATSSKPMGYNEQFS. In DNA, the CDR3 is TGTGCCACCAGCAGTAAACCAATGGGGTACAATGAGCAGTTCTCC.

This chain links TRBV27 with TRBJ2-3; the match to TRBD2 covers 11 bases. This CDR3 region has 19 residues. Germline CDR1 is MNHEY and CDR2 is SMNVEV (reference sequence). The V gene end was trimmed by 4 bases and the J gene end by 1 base; junction bases not matched to a gene: 13. CDR3 in DNA: TGTGCCAGCAGTTCCTGGGGTCTAGCGGGGGGACCACGCACAGATACGCAGTATTTT. Amino acids: CASSSWGLAGGPRTDTQYF.

This clonotype came up a few times. The chain combines TRBV4-1 with TRBJ1-2; weak D call: TRBD1 (5 bases). The CDR3 covers 15 residues. V was clipped by 1 base and J by 6 bases, with 15 bases between them. Germline values: CDR1 MGHRA, CDR2 YSYEKL. CDR3 in amino acids: CASSQVFQGLDGYTF. CDR3 nucleotide sequence: TGCGCCAGCAGCCAAGTGTTCCAGGGTTTGGATGGCTACACCTTC.

There are a few counts of this clonotype. This chain links TRBV3-1 with TRBJ2-5, with TRBD1 matching 7 bases. Germline CDR1 reads LGHDT; CDR2 reads YNNKEL (reference sequence). The junction had 7 bases not matched to a gene; V was cut back by 4 bases and J by 2 bases. The CDR3 has 15 amino acids. Here the CDR3 reads CASSLVRTGQETQYF. CDR3 sequence (DNA): TGTGCCAGCAGCCTAGTCCGGACAGGACAAGAGACCCAGTACTTC.

In this sample, this clonotype turned up many times. CDR3 region: CASSYLGPGDTQYF. The CDR3 DNA follows: TGTGCCAGCAGTTACCTGGGGCCGGGAGATACGCAGTATTTT. V usage is TRBV6-2 or TRBV6-3 and J usage is TRBJ2-3, with D maybe TRBD1 (5 bases). The CDR3 runs 14 residues. Per germline, CDR1 MNHEY and CDR2 SVGEGT. V was trimmed by 2 bases and J by 5 bases, leaving 11 bases between them.

This clonotype appeared many times. V and J are TRBV5-4 and TRBJ2-5, with TRBD2 matching 7 bases. The J segment lost 3 bases and the V segment lost 4 bases, leaving 9 bases of the junction unmatched. The CDR3 has 15 amino acids. CDR1 and CDR2 from the germline V gene are SGHNT and YYREEE (reference sequence). CDR3 region: CASSESGLVEETQYF. CDR3 coding DNA: TGTGCCAGCAGCGAGAGCGGACTAGTCGAAGAGACCCAGTACTTC.

As to this clonotype: Lacking the conserved final phenylalanine or tryptophan, this CDR3 likely reflects a read error. The chain is built from TRBV11-2 and TRBJ2-7, with D unresolved. CDR1 SGHAT and CDR2 FQNNGV come from the germline V gene. This CDR3 spans 15 amino acids. Trimming left V 3 bases short and J 0 bases short, with 12 bases between. The CDR3 loop reads CASSFEPFSSYEQYS. The CDR3 region has the DNA TGTGCCAGCAGCTTCGAGCCCTTTAGCTCCTACGAGCAGTACTCC.

About this clonotype: This may arise from a read error, as a much more abundant clone is one base away. J is TRBJ1-5 and V is TRBV5-8; the match to TRBD1 covers 7 bases. After removal of 3 bases from V and 9 bases from J, the junction contained 9 bases not matched to a gene. CDR1 and CDR2 (germline): SGHTS, YDEGEE. The CDR3 covers 14 residues. In DNA form, the CDR3 reads TGTGCCAGCAGCTACCGGGACAGTGGCCTGCCCCAGCATTTT. Amino acids: CASSYRDSGLPQHF.

There are a few counts of this clonotype. This chain links TRBV27 with TRBJ2-3, with TRBD2 identical over 10 bases. V lost 5 bases, J lost 2 bases, and 7 bases stayed unmatched. Germline CDR1 and CDR2: MNHEY and SMNVEV (reference sequence). The CDR3 spans 16 residues. CDR3 sequence reads: CASSIVAGGATDTQYF. CDR3 sequence (DNA): TGTGCCAGCAGTATCGTAGCGGGGGGAGCCACAGATACGCAGTATTTT.

The chain is built from TRBV20-1 and TRBJ2-7, with D possibly matching TRBD1 (5 bases). V was trimmed by 2 bases and J by 2 bases, leaving 10 bases between them. CDR3 size: 13 residues. CDR1 DFQATT and CDR2 SNEGSKA come from the germline V gene (reference sequence). CDR3 DNA: TGCAGTGCTAGACAGGGCAGAACCTACGAGCAGTACTTC. Its translation is CSARQGRTYEQYF.

This clonotype was detected once. A much bigger clone sits one base away, suggesting this may be a read error. This chain links TRBV5-4 with TRBJ2-4, with 10 bases fitting TRBD2. Germline V CDR1 and CDR2: SGHNT, YYREEE (reference sequence). The CDR3 loop spans 14 amino acids. The CDR3 DNA reads TGTACCAGCAGCCCTACTAGCGGGGAAAACATTCAGTACTTC. Its translation: CTSSPTSGENIQYF. Supplemented by reference TRBV5-4 and TRBJ2-4, the full variable domain reads ETGVTQSPTHLIKTRGQQVTLRCSSQSGHNTVSWYQQALGQGPQFIFQYYREEENGRGNFPPRFSGLQFPNYSSELNVNALELDDSALYLCTSSPTSGENIQYFGAGTRLSVL.

This clonotype came up many times. The chain employs TRBV29-1 and TRBJ1-1; 9 positions match TRBD1. Losses at the gene ends were 4 bases for V and 1 base for J; bases not matched to a gene: 7. Germline loops: CDR1 SQVTM, CDR2 ANQGSEA. CDR3 length: 15 residues. This CDR3 reads CSVGGGDRANTEAFF. The DNA for the CDR3 is TGCAGCGTTGGTGGGGGGGACAGGGCGAACACTGAAGCTTTCTTT.

This clonotype was picked up many times. The genes are TRBV29-1 and TRBJ2-7; either TRBD1 or TRBD2 may fit D (5 bases each). The CDR3 totals 15 residues. Trimming pared 3 bases from V and 3 bases from J, leaving 18 bases between. From germline, CDR1 is SQVTM and CDR2 ANQGSEA. The CDR3 DNA reads TGCAGCGTTGATAAGGAAGGGACCGGCAACTACGAGCAGTACTTC. Translating gives CSVDKEGTGNYEQYF.

This clonotype was recorded at least ten times. The chain's CDR3 is CASSQDMYTLVSDSDEQFF. CDR3 bases: TGCGCCAGCAGCCAAGATATGTACACGCTAGTTTCCGATTCGGATGAGCAGTTCTTC. V and J are TRBV4-3 and TRBJ2-1; no clear D. V gave up 0 bases and J gave up 8 bases, with 26 bases separating them. The CDR3 runs to 19 residues. Germline values: CDR1 LGHNA, CDR2 YSLEER.

This clonotype has a count of ten or more. The chain joins TRBV28 to TRBJ2-7; 9 bases match TRBD2. Germline V gene sequence: CDR1 MDHEN, CDR2 SYDVKM. The CDR3 runs 17 residues. The ends lost 4 bases at V and 1 base at J; junction bases unmatched: 11. The chain's CDR3 is CASSSVTASGVSYEQYF. CDR3 DNA: TGTGCCAGCAGTTCCGTGACTGCTAGCGGGGTATCCTACGAGCAGTACTTC.

This clonotype was picked up many times. The chain joins TRBV29-1 to TRBJ2-5; 13 bases are shared with TRBD2. With V trimmed by 2 bases and J by 2 bases, 8 bases remained unmatched. Germline CDR1 and CDR2: SQVTM and ANQGSEA. The CDR3 is 17 amino acids. The CDR3 loop reads CSVEPLTSGRTQETQYF. The CDR3 DNA reads TGCAGCGTTGAACCCCTGACTAGCGGGAGGACACAAGAGACCCAGTACTTC.

This clonotype was seen ten or more times. The chain is built from TRBV4-3 and TRBJ1-2, with TRBD1 matching 7 bases. The CDR3 is 14 amino acids. J lost 4 bases, V lost 4 bases, and 6 bases had no gene match. Germline loops: CDR1 LGHNA, CDR2 YSLEER. The CDR3 protein is CASSPVDRTYGYTF. CDR3 nucleotide sequence: TGCGCCAGCAGCCCCGTGGACAGGACCTATGGCTACACCTTC.

This clonotype has ten or more counts. The rearrangement links TRBV20-1 to TRBJ2-2, with D perhaps matching TRBD2 (6 bases). Germline lookup yields CDR1 DFQATT and CDR2 SNEGSKA (reference sequence). The V gene lost 5 bases and the J gene lost 4 bases, with 14 bases spanning the gap. The CDR3 loop spans 14 amino acids. In DNA form, the CDR3 reads TGCAGTGCTTCCCAGTACGGGGGCACCGGGGAGCTGTTTTTT. The encoded protein is CSASQYGGTGELFF.

This clonotype was seen at least ten times. V is TRBV13 and J is TRBJ1-2; no clear D gene. The CDR3 spans 15 residues. Trimming shortened V by 1 base and J by 3 bases, and 12 bases separated the two germline ends. The V gene's germline CDR1 is PRHDT and CDR2 FYEKMQ (reference sequence). CDR3 sequence reads: CASSLVGGQDYGYTF. CDR3 nucleotide sequence: TGTGCCAGCAGCTTAGTGGGCGGGCAAGACTATGGCTACACCTTC.

This clonotype has only a few counts. The chain couples TRBV5-8 to TRBJ2-3; D may be TRBD1 (6 bases). V lost 4 bases to trimming and J lost 0 bases, with 12 bases between them. The CDR3 length is 15 residues. Germline V gives CDR1 SGHTS, CDR2 YDEGEE. This CDR3 reads CASSTGQRSTDTQYF. CDR3 bases: TGTGCCAGCAGCACAGGACAGAGGAGCACAGATACGCAGTATTTT.

This clonotype was observed at least ten times. The chain joins TRBV29-1 to TRBJ1-1; weak D call: TRBD1 (6 bases). This CDR3 has 14 amino acids. The germline gives CDR1 SQVTM, CDR2 ANQGSEA. Between the trimmed V and J ends, which lost 1 base and 3 bases, there was a span of 12 bases. The CDR3 reads CSVEAGGKDTEAFF. Written as DNA, the CDR3 is TGCAGCGTTGAAGCGGGGGGCAAGGACACTGAAGCTTTCTTT.

This clonotype was recorded at least ten times. The junction shows a germline mismatch at one end, possibly a read error. The chain links TRBV4-3 to TRBJ2-7; possibly TRBD1 or TRBD2 for D (6 bases each). CDR3 size: 14 residues. Per the germline V gene, CDR1 is LGHNA and CDR2 is YSLEER. The CDR3 DNA reads as TGTGCCAGCAGCCAAGGCAGGGGACTCTACGAGCAGTACTTC. It specifies CASSQGRGLYEQYF.

As concerns this clonotype: A single base separates this from a much larger clone, so it may be a read error. This chain uses TRBV3-1 with TRBJ1-1; D not resolved. The germline V gene has CDR1 LGHDT and CDR2 YNNKEL (reference sequence). The CDR3 extends over 15 amino acids. CDR3 residues: CASSQEEKLNTEALF. CDR3 coding DNA: TGTGCCAGCAGCCAAGAAGAGAAATTGAACACTGAAGCTCTCTTT.